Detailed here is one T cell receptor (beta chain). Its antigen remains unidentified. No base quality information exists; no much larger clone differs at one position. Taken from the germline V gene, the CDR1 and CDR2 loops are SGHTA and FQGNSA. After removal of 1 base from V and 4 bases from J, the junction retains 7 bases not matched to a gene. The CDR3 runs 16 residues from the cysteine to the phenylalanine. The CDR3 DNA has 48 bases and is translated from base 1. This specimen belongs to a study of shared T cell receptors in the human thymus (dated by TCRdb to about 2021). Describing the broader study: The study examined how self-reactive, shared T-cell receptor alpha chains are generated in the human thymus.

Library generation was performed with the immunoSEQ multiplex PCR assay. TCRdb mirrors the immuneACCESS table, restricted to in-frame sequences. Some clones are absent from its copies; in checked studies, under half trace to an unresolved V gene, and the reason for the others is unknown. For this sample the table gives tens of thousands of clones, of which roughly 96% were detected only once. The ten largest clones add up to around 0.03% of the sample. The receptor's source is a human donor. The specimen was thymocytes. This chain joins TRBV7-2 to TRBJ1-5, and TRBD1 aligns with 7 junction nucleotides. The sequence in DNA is TGTGCCAGCAGCTTAGAAGGGTGGGACAGAAATCAGCCCCAGCATTTT. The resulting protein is CASSLEGWDRNQPQHF.